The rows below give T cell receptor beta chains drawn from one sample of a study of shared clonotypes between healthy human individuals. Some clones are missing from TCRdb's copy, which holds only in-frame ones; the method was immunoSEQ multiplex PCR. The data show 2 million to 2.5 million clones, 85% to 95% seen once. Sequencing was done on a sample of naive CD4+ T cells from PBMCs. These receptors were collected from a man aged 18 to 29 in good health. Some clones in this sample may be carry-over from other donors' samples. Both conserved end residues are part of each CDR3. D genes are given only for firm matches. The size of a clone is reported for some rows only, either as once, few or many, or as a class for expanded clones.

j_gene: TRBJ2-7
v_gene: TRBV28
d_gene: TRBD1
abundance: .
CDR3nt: TGTGCCAGCAGCGCCCAAGGGGGCTTCTACGAGCAGTACTTC
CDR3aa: CASSAQGGFYEQYF

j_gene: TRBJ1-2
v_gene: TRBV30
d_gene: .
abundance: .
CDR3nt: TGTGCCTGGAGGATCCCTAGGGGCTACACCTTC
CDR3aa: CAWRIPRGYTF

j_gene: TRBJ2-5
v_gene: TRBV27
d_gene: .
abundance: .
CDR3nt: TGTGCCAGCGGCCTCGCGGCCCAGTACTTC
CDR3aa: CASGLAAQYF

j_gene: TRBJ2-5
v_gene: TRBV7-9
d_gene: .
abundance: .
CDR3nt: TGTGCCAGCAGCTTAAGGACTGAGACCCAGTACTTC
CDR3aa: CASSLRTETQYF

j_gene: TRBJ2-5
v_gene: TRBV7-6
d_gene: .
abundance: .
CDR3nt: TGTGCCAGCAGCCCCCACCAAGAGACCCAGTACTTC
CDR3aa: CASSPHQETQYF

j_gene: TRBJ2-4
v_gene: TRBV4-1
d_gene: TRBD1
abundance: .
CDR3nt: TGCGCCAGCAGCCATATGGGACAGAAAAACATTCAGTACTTC
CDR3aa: CASSHMGQKNIQYF

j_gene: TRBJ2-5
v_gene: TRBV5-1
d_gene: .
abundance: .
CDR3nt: TGCGCCAGCAGCCTCGGCCCGGACTGGCAAGAGACCCAGTACTTC
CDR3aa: CASSLGPDWQETQYF

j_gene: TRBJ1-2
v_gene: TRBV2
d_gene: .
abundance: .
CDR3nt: TGTGCCAGCAGTCCCGAGGGGGACGGCTATGGCTACACCTTC
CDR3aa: CASSPEGDGYGYTF

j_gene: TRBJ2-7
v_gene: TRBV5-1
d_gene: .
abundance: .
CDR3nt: TGCGCCAGCAGCTTGGGCCCCCGGGACGGAAATTACGAGCAGTACTTC
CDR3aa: CASSLGPRDGNYEQYF

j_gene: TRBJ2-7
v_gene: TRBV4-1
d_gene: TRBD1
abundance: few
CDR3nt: TGCGCCAGCAGCCAAAGACAGGGACACAACGAGCAGTACTTC
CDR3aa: CASSQRQGHNEQYF

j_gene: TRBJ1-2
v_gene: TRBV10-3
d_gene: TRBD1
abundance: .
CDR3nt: TGTGCCATCAGTGAGTCGGACAGGGGGCTGAACTATGGCTACACCTTC
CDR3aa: CAISESDRGLNYGYTF

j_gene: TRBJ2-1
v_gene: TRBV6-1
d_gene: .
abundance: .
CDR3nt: TGTGCCGGAGGTGAGCACAAGGACAATGAGCAGTTCTTC
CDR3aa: CAGGEHKDNEQFF

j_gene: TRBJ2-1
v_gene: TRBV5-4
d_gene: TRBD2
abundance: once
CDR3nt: TGTGCCAGCAGCCCCAGCGGGGGGACCTACAATGAGCAGTTCTTC
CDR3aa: CASSPSGGTYNEQFF

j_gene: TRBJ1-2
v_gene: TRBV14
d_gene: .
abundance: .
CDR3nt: TGTGCCAGCAGCAAAGGGGTATTGTATGGCTACACCTTC
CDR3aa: CASSKGVLYGYTF

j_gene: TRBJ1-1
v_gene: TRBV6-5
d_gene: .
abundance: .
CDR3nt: TGTGCCAGCAGTCCTCAGTCGCTCCTGGCTGAAGCTTTCTTT
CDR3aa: CASSPQSLLAEAFF

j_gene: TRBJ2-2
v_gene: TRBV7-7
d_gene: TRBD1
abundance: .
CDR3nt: TGTGCCAGCAGCCGATCACAGGGGCCCGGGGAGCTGTTTTTT
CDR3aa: CASSRSQGPGELFF

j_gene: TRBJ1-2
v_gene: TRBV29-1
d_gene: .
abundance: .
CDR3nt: TGCAGCTCAGCAGATTGGAGTACCACTAACTATGGCTACACCTTC
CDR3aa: CSSADWSTTNYGYTF

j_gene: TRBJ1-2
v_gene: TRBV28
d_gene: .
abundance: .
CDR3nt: TGTGCCAGCAGTTCCGTCACGGTAGGGCGGCATGGCTACACCTTC
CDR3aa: CASSSVTVGRHGYTF

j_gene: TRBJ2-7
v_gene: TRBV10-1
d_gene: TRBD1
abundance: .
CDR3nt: TGCGCCAGCAGCCCGGGACAGGGCCACGAGCAGTACTTC
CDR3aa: CASSPGQGHEQYF

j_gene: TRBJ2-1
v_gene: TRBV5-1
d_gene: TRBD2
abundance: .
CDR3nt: TGCGCCAGCAGCCCCGGGACTAGCGGGATGAGTGAGCAGTTCTTC
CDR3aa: CASSPGTSGMSEQFF

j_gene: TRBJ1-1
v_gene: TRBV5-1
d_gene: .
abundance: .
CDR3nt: TGCGCCAGCAGCCCACAGGGTCTTTTTGGGGGAGACACTGAAGCTTTCTTT
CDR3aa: CASSPQGLFGGDTEAFF

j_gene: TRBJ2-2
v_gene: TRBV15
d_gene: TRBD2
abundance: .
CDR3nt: TGTGCCACCAGCAGGACTAGCGGGTCATACACCGGGGAGCTGTTTTTT
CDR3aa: CATSRTSGSYTGELFF

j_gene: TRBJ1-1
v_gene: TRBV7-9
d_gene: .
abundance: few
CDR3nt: TGTGCCAGCAGCTTACAGGTGAGGACTGAAGCTTTCTTT
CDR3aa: CASSLQVRTEAFF

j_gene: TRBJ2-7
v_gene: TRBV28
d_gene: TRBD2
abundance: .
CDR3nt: TGTGCCAGCAGCCCACGTCTAGCGGGAGGCCCCTACGAGCAGTACTTC
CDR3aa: CASSPRLAGGPYEQYF

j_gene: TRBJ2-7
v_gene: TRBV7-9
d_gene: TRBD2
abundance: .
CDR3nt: TGTGCCAGCAGCCCTCGACCGGGACACCGGACTAGCGGGGCCTACGAGCAGTACTTC
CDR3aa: CASSPRPGHRTSGAYEQYF

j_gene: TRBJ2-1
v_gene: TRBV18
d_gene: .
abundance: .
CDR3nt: TGTGCCAGCTCACCACTCGGGGGGCCTTACTACAATGAGCAGTTCTTC
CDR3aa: CASSPLGGPYYNEQFF

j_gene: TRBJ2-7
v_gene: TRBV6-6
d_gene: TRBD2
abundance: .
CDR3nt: TGTGCCAGCAGCTTCAGCGGGGGGGCCTACGAGCAGTACTTC
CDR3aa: CASSFSGGAYEQYF

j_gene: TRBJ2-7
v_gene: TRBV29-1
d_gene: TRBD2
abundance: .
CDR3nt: TGCAGCGCTCAAAAAAGCGGGAGGAAGCCGGACGAGCAGTACTTC
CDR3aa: CSAQKSGRKPDEQYF

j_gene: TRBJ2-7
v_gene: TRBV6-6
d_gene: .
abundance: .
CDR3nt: TGTGCCAGCAGTTTTGTTTCTACAGCGACCTACGAGCAGTACTTC
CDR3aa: CASSFVSTATYEQYF

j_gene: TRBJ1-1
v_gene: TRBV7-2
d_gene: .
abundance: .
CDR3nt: TGTGCCAGCCGGGGATTTGTGGGGATGAACACTGAAGCTTTCTTT
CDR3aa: CASRGFVGMNTEAFF